The present entry profiles one T cell receptor beta chain with its context. These data originate in a study of cytomegalovirus exposure and HLA in healthy donors. PCR was performed using 60 Vbeta and 13 Jbeta primers. Clones were read by immunoSEQ multiplex PCR, and TCRdb kept only the in-frame ones, dropping some. This sample has more than 95,000 clones, with approximately 80% found just once. Input material: PBMCs. This clonotype originated in a young man in good health and CMV-seronegative.

In DNA form, the CDR3 reads TGTGCCAGCAGCTTAGGGGACAGTTCGACTAGCGGCTCCTACGAGCAGTACTTC. This translates into CASSLGDSSTSGSYEQYF. The chain combines TRBV7-8 with TRBJ2-7; TRBD2 matches 9 bases. The V and J ends lost 1 base and 0 bases, in that order; junction bases with no gene match: 10. From germline, CDR1 is SGHVS and CDR2 FQNEAQ. This CDR3 spans 18 amino acids.